The rows below give T cell receptor beta chains drawn from one sample of a study of a mutant IDH1 vaccine in newly diagnosed glioma. Their recognized antigens are unknown. Assay: immunoSEQ multiplex PCR; the TCRdb copy retains only in-frame clones and omits some. The repertoire includes about 25,000 clones, 65% to 85% of them detected once, and less than 9.5% sits in the top ten. The material was PBMCs, obtained from a glioma patient whose treatment included an IDH1 peptide vaccine. The receptors were gathered from a man in his forties or fifties with glioma. The CDR3 runs from the conserved cysteine through the conserved F or W. D genes are given only for firm matches. Expanded clones get a size class; other rows say once, few or many, or leave the size out.

CDR3 DNA	CDR3 protein	V gene	J gene	D gene	clone size
TGTGCCAGCAGGGGTGAGCAAGAGGTAGCCTTCGACACTGAAGCTTTCTTT	CASRGEQEVAFDTEAFF	TRBV5-6	TRBJ1-1	NA	NA
TGTGCCAGCAGCGTGGGTAGCGGGAGAGGGAATGAGCAGTTCTTC	CASSVGSGRGNEQFF	TRBV9	TRBJ2-1	TRBD2	NA
TGTGCCAGCAGTGAATCAGGCACGCAGTATTTT	CASSESGTQYF	TRBV6-5	TRBJ2-3	NA	once
TGTGCTAGTGCCCACAACGTCCTGACTTTC	CASAHNVLTF	TRBV12-5	TRBJ2-6	NA	few
TGCGCCAGCAGCCAAGATTCGCTTCGGGAGGGACAAGAGACCCAGTACTTC	CASSQDSLREGQETQYF	TRBV4-1	TRBJ2-5	TRBD2	NA
TGCAGCGTTGGTCTAGGGCACACAGATACGCAGTATTTT	CSVGLGHTDTQYF	TRBV29-1	TRBJ2-3	NA	NA
TGCGCCAGCAGCTTGGGGACGGGCGAGACCCAGTACTTC	CASSLGTGETQYF	TRBV5-1	TRBJ2-5	NA	few
TGCGCCAGCAGCCAAGCGGCGAGCGTACCTGAAGCTTTCTTT	CASSQAASVPEAFF	TRBV4-1	TRBJ1-1	NA	medium-sized
TGTGCCAGCAAGGGACAGGGCACTTACTCCTACAATGAGCAGTTCTTC	CASKGQGTYSYNEQFF	TRBV2	TRBJ2-1	TRBD1	few
TGTGCTAGTGGTTCACTTAGCGGGAACCCCCCGGATACGCAGTATTTT	CASGSLSGNPPDTQYF	TRBV12-5	TRBJ2-3	TRBD2	NA
TGTGCCAGCAGCCTACAAGACCATAATTCACCCCTCCACTTT	CASSLQDHNSPLHF	TRBV6-1	TRBJ1-6	NA	NA
TGTGCCAGTAGTATTATGGCAGGACTCACAGATACGCAGTATTTT	CASSIMAGLTDTQYF	TRBV19	TRBJ2-3	NA	NA
TGTGCCAGCAGCCGCTTTTATGGGACCTCCTACAATGAGCAGTTCTTC	CASSRFYGTSYNEQFF	TRBV7-2	TRBJ2-1	NA	NA
TGTGCCATCAGTGAAAGGGGTAGAGGTGTTAGTACCTCCTACGAGCAGTACTTC	CAISERGRGVSTSYEQYF	TRBV10-3	TRBJ2-7	NA	NA
TGTGCCAGCAGTTATAGCAATGAGCAGTTCTTC	CASSYSNEQFF	TRBV2	TRBJ2-1	NA	NA
TGTGCCAGCAGTTTATGGGCGGGGAGTGCGGGAGGGAGAAGGGCGGAGACCCAGTACTTC	CASSLWAGSAGGRRAETQYF	TRBV27	TRBJ2-5	TRBD2	NA
TGTGCCAGCAGCTTACGGGGAAGGACTGAAGCTTTCTTT	CASSLRGRTEAFF	TRBV7-8	TRBJ1-1	NA	once
TGTGCCAGCAGAACTCCGGGACAGGGGTGGAATGAGCAGTTCTTC	CASRTPGQGWNEQFF	TRBV6-5	TRBJ2-1	TRBD1	NA
TGTGCCAGCAGTAGGACGGGAGCTATCAATGAGCAGTTCTTC	CASSRTGAINEQFF	TRBV6-5	TRBJ2-1	NA	NA
TGTGCCAGCAGCCTGGGACTAGCGGATACGCAGTATTTT	CASSLGLADTQYF	TRBV5-4	TRBJ2-3	TRBD2	NA
TGCGCCAGCCGCTTAAGGGGAGATCCCAGCGGGGAGCTGTTTTTT	CASRLRGDPSGELFF	TRBV5-1	TRBJ2-2	NA	NA
TGCGCCAGCAGCCAAGTCGGCGGGAGGGTCCCTGAAGCTTTCTTT	CASSQVGGRVPEAFF	TRBV4-1	TRBJ1-1	NA	NA
TGTGCCAGCTCACCCGGGGCAGGGGAACACGAGCAGTACTTC	CASSPGAGEHEQYF	TRBV18	TRBJ2-7	NA	NA
TGTGCCAGTAGTATAAAAGGGGACACTGAAGCTTTCTTT	CASSIKGDTEAFF	TRBV19	TRBJ1-1	NA	NA
TGTGCCAGCAATACCCTCCGGGACAGGGGTGCTGGCTACACCTTC	CASNTLRDRGAGYTF	TRBV2	TRBJ1-2	TRBD1	NA
TGCGCCAGCAGCTTCGGGACATCAGCCCACGAGCAGTACTTC	CASSFGTSAHEQYF	TRBV5-1	TRBJ2-7	NA	once
TGCGCCAGCAGCTTGGAACTAGCGGGAGGGCCAGGGGATACGCAGTATTTT	CASSLELAGGPGDTQYF	TRBV5-1	TRBJ2-3	TRBD2	NA
TGTGCCAGCAGCCCTAGCGGGGGGTGGGATGGCTACACCTTC	CASSPSGGWDGYTF	TRBV27	TRBJ1-2	NA	NA
TGTGCCAGCAGCTTATACGGAGAAGAGACCCAGTACTTC	CASSLYGEETQYF	TRBV11-2	TRBJ2-5	NA	NA
TGTGCCAGCAGCCAAGAAAGCTACTATGGCTACACCTTC	CASSQESYYGYTF	TRBV14	TRBJ1-2	NA	NA
TGTGCCAGCAGTGAAGATTGGGACAGGGATGAGCAGTTCTTC	CASSEDWDRDEQFF	TRBV6-1	TRBJ2-1	TRBD1	NA
TGTGCCAGCAGCTTGGGACGGACTAGCACAGATACGCAGTATTTT	CASSLGRTSTDTQYF	TRBV7-2	TRBJ2-3	NA	NA
TGTGCCAGCATCGGACTAGCACGTCGAAGCTCCTACGAGCAGTACTTC	CASIGLARRSSYEQYF	TRBV5-8	TRBJ2-7	TRBD2	NA
TGCACCAGCAGCGGCCAGCAATCAGCCCCAGCATTT	CTSSGQQSAPAF	TRBV1	TRBJ1-5	NA	NA
TGTGCCAGCAGTGAAACGTCGTTCGGAGATGAGCAGTTCTTC	CASSETSFGDEQFF	TRBV25-1	TRBJ2-1	NA	few
TGTGCCAGCAGCTTAATTTGGTCCGGCGGAGATACGCAGTATTTT	CASSLIWSGGDTQYF	TRBV11-2	TRBJ2-3	NA	once
TGTGCCAGCAGCTTGGGGCTAGCGGGAGTTACCGGGGAGCTGTTTTTT	CASSLGLAGVTGELFF	TRBV13	TRBJ2-2	TRBD2	NA
TGTGCCAGCAGCCCACCCTACACCTTC	CASSPPYTF	TRBV7-9	TRBJ1-2	NA	NA
TGTGCCAGCAGCCTGCCCGGGACAGGCGGAGAGACCCAGTACTTC	CASSLPGTGGETQYF	TRBV7-9	TRBJ2-5	TRBD1	NA
TGCGCCAGCAGCTTGGCTGTCGGGACAGGGGGTGAAAAACTGTTTTTT	CASSLAVGTGGEKLFF	TRBV5-1	TRBJ1-4	TRBD1	NA